The 29 T cell receptor beta chains below all came from one sample that was sequenced in a study of cytomegalovirus exposure and HLA in healthy donors. The PCR used 60 Vbeta and 13 Jbeta primers. Measured with immunoSEQ multiplex PCR; TCRdb has only the in-frame clones, and not every one. This sample carries tens of thousands of clones, approximately 81% of them seen once, and the ten largest clones take around 3%. What was sequenced was PBMCs. These receptors came from a woman in her thirties in good health and CMV-seronegative.

As to this clone: The sample has other DNA sequences that encode this CDR3 too. The chain joins TRBV6-5 to TRBJ1-1; no clear D gene. The germline gives CDR1 MNHEY, CDR2 SVGAGI. V lost 0 bases to trimming and J lost 1 base, with 6 bases between them. There are 14 residues in the CDR3. CDR3 DNA: TGTGCCAGCAGTTACTCAGGAGGGAACACTGAAGCTTTCTTT. Its protein is CASSYSGGNTEAFF.

The V call is TRBV18, the J call TRBJ2-7; D is unclear. V lost 3 bases and J 5 bases, leaving 8 bases between the germline ends. CDR3 length equals 12 residues. CDR1 is KGHSH and CDR2 is LQKENI in the germline V gene. The CDR3 is CASSPSIHEQYF. CDR3 nucleotides: TGTGCCAGCTCACCGAGCATCCACGAGCAGTACTTC.

This chain connects TRBV5-1 to TRBJ2-1; D may be TRBD2 (6 bases). Germline loops: CDR1 SGHRS, CDR2 YFSETQ. The CDR3 consists of 15 residues. Trimming pared 0 bases from V and 9 bases from J, leaving 16 bases between. CDR3 DNA: TGCGCCAGCAGCTTGGGCGGGGCTGAGGAAGCTGAGCAGTTCTTC. As protein: CASSLGGAEEAEQFF. The complete variable domain, with remaining parts taken from reference TRBV5-1 and TRBJ2-1, reads KAGVTQTPRYLIKTRGQQVTLSCSPISGHRSVSWYQQTPGQGLQFLFEYFSETQRNKGNFPGRFSGRQFSNSRSEMNVSTLELGDSALYLCASSLGGAEEAEQFFGPGTRLTVL.

This rearrangement joins TRBV7-6 to TRBJ2-2; 11 bases align to TRBD1. Germline V gene lookup returns CDR1 SGHVS and CDR2 FNYEAQ. This CDR3 is built from 15 residues. V was clipped by 5 bases and J by 7 bases; unmatched bases: 6. CDR3 loop: CASSPRDRGNGELFF. The CDR3 nucleotides read TGTGCCAGCAGCCCCCGGGACAGGGGGAACGGGGAGCTGTTTTTT.

This chain joins TRBV5-6 and TRBJ2-7, with 7 nucleotides matching TRBD1. Germline V gene lookup returns CDR1 SGHDT and CDR2 YYEEEE. The CDR3 has 15 residues. The trim removed 0 bases at V and 7 bases at J, leaving 10 bases unmatched. The CDR3 sequence is CASSLGQGPFREQYF. CDR3 coding DNA: TGTGCCAGCAGCTTGGGACAGGGCCCCTTCAGGGAGCAGTACTTC.

The V call is TRBV11-2, the J call TRBJ2-2; no clear D gene. Trimming took off 1 base at V and 7 bases at J, with 7 bases between the two ends. CDR1 and CDR2 from the germline V gene are SGHAT and FQNNGV. CDR3 length equals 13 residues. The CDR3 DNA reads as TGTGCCAGCAGCTTAGGTCAGGTCGGGGAGCTGTTTTTT. Translated, it gives CASSLGQVGELFF.

This chain joins TRBV4-3 and TRBJ1-5; a possible D gene is TRBD1 (6 bases). Trimming stripped 4 bases from V and 2 bases from J, with 18 bases between. Per germline, CDR1 LGHNA and CDR2 YSLEER. CDR3 size: 17 residues. CDR3 in amino acids: CASSPPRGRGGNQPQHF. CDR3 DNA sequence: TGCGCCAGCAGCCCTCCAAGGGGCAGGGGAGGCAATCAGCCCCAGCATTTT.

This clone was observed a few times. The CDR3 does not close with the conserved phenylalanine or tryptophan, likely indicating a read error. No DNA is shown, since the ends of the CDR3 on it are uncertain; the CDR3 is the one TCRdb lists. This CDR3 reads CATSRVGDGLPT. This chain uses TRBV15 with TRBJ2-7; TRBD2, the D gene given by the table, was not confirmed from the DNA. 12 amino acids form the CDR3, both terminal residues included. Germline V CDR1 and CDR2: LNHNV, YYDKDF (reference sequence).

The genes are TRBV7-8 and TRBJ1-1, with 8 positions matching TRBD1. Germline V gene sequence: CDR1 SGHVS, CDR2 FQNEAQ. The length of the CDR3 is 18 residues. Trimming removed 1 base from V and 4 bases from J; junction bases left unmatched: 14. CDR3 in amino acids: CASSLVGQPGGQVTEAFF. In nucleotides, the CDR3 is TGTGCCAGCAGCTTAGTCGGTCAGCCGGGGGGACAGGTCACTGAAGCTTTCTTT.

The V gene is TRBV19, the J gene TRBJ1-1; D not certain. The CDR3 spans 15 residues. Looked up from germline, CDR1 is LNHDA and CDR2 is SQIVND (reference sequence). Trimming stripped 5 bases from V and 0 bases from J, with 13 bases between. DNA for the CDR3: TGTGCCAGTAGTCTCAACAGTCAAATGAACACTGAAGCTTTCTTT. Residues: CASSLNSQMNTEAFF.

The chain employs TRBV9 and TRBJ2-5; D is possibly TRBD1 (5 bases). The end of the DNA fits TRBJ2-7 better, so the J call may be wrong. In germline, CDR1 is SGDLS, CDR2 YYNGEE. This CDR3 has 14 amino acids. CDR3: CASSVGEQAYEQYF. In DNA, the CDR3 is TGTGCCAGCAGCGTGGGCGAACAGGCCTACGAGCAGTACTTC.

This clone has more than one count but fewer than ten. This chain joins TRBV5-1 and TRBJ1-5; TRBD1 matches at 7 bases. Germline-derived CDR1 and CDR2 are SGHRS and YFSETQ. Trimming took 2 bases from V and 2 from J; bases not matched to a gene: 4. The length of the CDR3 is 15 residues. CDR3 DNA sequence: TGCGCCAGCAGCTTAACAGGGGTTCGCAATCAGCCCCAGCATTTT. It encodes CASSLTGVRNQPQHF.

In this sample, this clone turned up once. The chain recombines TRBV9 with TRBJ1-1; possible D gene TRBD1, 5 bases. The germline gives CDR1 SGDLS, CDR2 YYNGEE. Trimming left V 2 bases short and J 6 bases short, with 14 bases between. CDR3 length: 14 residues. For the CDR3, the DNA is TGTGCCAGCAGCGTTTCGGGGGGGGGTTCTGAAGCTTTCTTT. This translates into CASSVSGGGSEAFF.

The chain has TRBV7-8 and TRBJ1-5; D unclear. V was clipped by 3 bases and J by 0 bases, with 9 bases between them. This CDR3 region has 15 residues. Germline values: CDR1 SGHVS, CDR2 FQNEAQ. The CDR3 DNA is TGTGCCAGCAGCTTTAAATGGGCTAGCAATCAGCCCCAGCATTTT. It specifies CASSFKWASNQPQHF.

This sequence joins TRBV10-2 and TRBJ2-2, with 10 positions matching TRBD1. This CDR3 region has 16 residues. Germline CDR1 WSHSY, CDR2 SAAADI. Unmatched junction bases numbered 5, after V lost 2 bases and J lost 5 bases. The CDR3 is CASSETRDRGTGELFF. As DNA, the CDR3 is TGCGCCAGCAGTGAGACTCGGGACAGGGGAACCGGGGAGCTGTTTTTT.

V and J are TRBV10-1 and TRBJ2-3, with 7 bases aligning to TRBD1. The CDR3 is 18 amino acids. V shed 0 bases, J shed 1 base, and the junction held 10 bases outside the gene matches. From germline, CDR1 is WNHNN and CDR2 SYGVQD (reference sequence). The DNA for the CDR3 is TGCGCCAGCAGTGAGTCCCAACAGGGGATGGTGGGCACAGATACGCAGTATTTT. Amino acid sequence: CASSESQQGMVGTDTQYF.

The rearrangement joins TRBV4-1 to TRBJ1-1; 10 bases map to TRBD1. V lost 1 base and J lost 1; bases outside the gene matches: 6. From germline, CDR1 is MGHRA and CDR2 YSYEKL. The CDR3 spans 17 residues. This chain's CDR3 is CASSQADRGLRNTEAFF. The CDR3 DNA sequence: TGCGCCAGCAGCCAAGCAGACAGGGGGCTGAGGAACACTGAAGCTTTCTTT.

This chain links TRBV11-3 with TRBJ2-3; TRBD1 matches 10 bases. This CDR3 is built from 14 residues. In germline, CDR1 is SGHNT, CDR2 YENEEA. V lost 5 bases, J lost 3 bases, and 2 bases stayed unmatched. CDR3 sequence (DNA): TGTGCCAGCAGCGTGGGACAGGGGACAGATACGCAGTATTTT. It encodes CASSVGQGTDTQYF.

This rearrangement joins TRBV14 to TRBJ2-3, with a tentative D call TRBD2 (5 bases). Per the germline V gene, CDR1 is SGHDN and CDR2 is FVKESK. This CDR3 region has 16 residues. V was shortened by 1 base and J by 2 bases, with 13 bases between the two germline ends. CDR3 in amino acids: CASSQGLERFTDTQYF. Written as DNA, the CDR3 is TGTGCCAGCAGCCAAGGTTTAGAGCGGTTCACAGATACGCAGTATTTT.

This sequence joins TRBV10-2 and TRBJ2-7; TRBD2 matches at 7 bases. The ends lost 0 bases at V and 1 base at J; junction bases unmatched: 9. Germline CDR1 reads WSHSY; CDR2 reads SAAADI. The CDR3 runs 17 residues. The DNA of the CDR3 is TGCGCCAGCAGTGAGTCTTATACTAGCGTGGGTTCCTACGAGCAGTACTTC. Amino acids: CASSESYTSVGSYEQYF.

This chain joins TRBV27 and TRBJ2-5, with 7 bases fitting TRBD1. The CDR3 is 13 amino acids. Per germline, CDR1 MNHEY and CDR2 SMNVEV (reference sequence). V lost 5 bases, J lost 4 bases, and 4 bases stayed unmatched. In nucleotides, the CDR3 is TGTGCCAGCAGTGGACAGGTCCGAGAGACCCAGTACTTC. This translates into CASSGQVRETQYF.

The chain employs TRBV19 and TRBJ2-7; TRBD1 matches at 8 bases. CDR3 length: 16 amino acids. V lost 5 bases, J lost 0 bases, and 9 bases stayed unmatched. CDR1 and CDR2 from the germline V gene are LNHDA and SQIVND (reference sequence). CDR3 amino acids: CASSPGGQGGSYEQYF. CDR3 coding DNA: TGTGCCAGTAGTCCCGGCGGACAGGGAGGCTCCTACGAGCAGTACTTC.

CDR3 residues: CASSLVIGTGDGYTF. The CDR3 DNA reads TGTGCCAGCAGCTTAGTGATAGGGACAGGGGATGGCTACACCTTC. The chain couples TRBV11-2 to TRBJ1-2; 10 bases align to TRBD1. The CDR3 runs to 15 residues. V shed 1 base, J shed 6 bases, and the junction held 5 bases outside the gene matches. The V gene's germline CDR1 is SGHAT and CDR2 FQNNGV.

This rearrangement joins TRBV11-2 to TRBJ1-2; 11 bases fit TRBD1. Trimming took 5 bases from V and 7 from J; bases not matched to a gene: 12. The germline CDR1 and CDR2 sequences are SGHAT and FQNNGV. The CDR3 consists of 16 residues. This CDR3 is CASSTRTGGVPGGYTF. DNA of the CDR3: TGTGCCAGCAGCACCCGGACAGGGGGCGTCCCTGGTGGCTACACCTTC.

The chain combines TRBV18 with TRBJ2-3; 8 positions match TRBD2. The V segment lost 4 bases and the J segment 1 base; nucleotides outside the gene matches: 4. The CDR3 length is 15 residues. The germline V gene encodes CDR1 KGHSH and CDR2 LQKENI. DNA of the CDR3: TGTGCCAGCTCACTAGTACTAGCGGGCACAGATACGCAGTATTTT. Its translation is CASSLVLAGTDTQYF. Full variable domain (remainder filled in from reference TRBV18 and TRBJ2-3): NAGVMQNPRHLVRRRGQEARLRCSPMKGHSHVYWYRQLPEEGLKFMVYLQKENIIDESGMPKERFSAEFPKEGPSILRIQQVVRGDSAAYFCASSLVLAGTDTQYFGPGTRLTVL.

The rearrangement joins TRBV27 to TRBJ2-1; 7 bases line up with TRBD1. Germline CDR1 is MNHEY and CDR2 is SMNVEV (reference sequence). The V and J ends lost 3 bases and 4 bases, in that order; junction bases with no gene match: 3. The CDR3 consists of 14 residues. In nucleotides, the CDR3 is TGTGCCAGCAGTTTGAGACAGGGTTACAATGAGCAGTTCTTC. Translated, it gives CASSLRQGYNEQFF.

The chain employs TRBV10-3 and TRBJ1-4, with a weak D call TRBD1 (6 bases). Germline-derived CDR1 and CDR2 are ENHRY and SYGVKD. The CDR3 loop spans 16 amino acids. The V gene lost 3 bases and the J gene lost 8 bases, with 19 bases spanning the gap. CDR3 nucleotide sequence: TGTGCCATCAGTGATCAGGGGCGACAAACGGGGGAAAAACTGTTTTTT. Translation gives CAISDQGRQTGEKLFF.

This clone has just one count. Here the CDR3 DNA reads TGTGCCAGCAGCTTTAGCGGGGGGGCCGGGGCGGATACGCAGTATTTT. Translating it yields CASSFSGGAGADTQYF. This chain uses TRBV7-2 with TRBJ2-3, with TRBD2 matching over 11 bases. Losses at the gene ends were 3 bases for V and 6 bases for J; bases not matched to a gene: 8. Germline loops: CDR1 SGHTA, CDR2 FQGNSA. This CDR3 spans 16 amino acids.

The chain is built from TRBV5-4 and TRBJ2-7; 10 bases map to TRBD1. This CDR3 region has 14 residues. Trimming took 0 bases from V and 6 from J; bases not matched to a gene: 3. The germline V gene encodes CDR1 SGHNT and CDR2 YYREEE (reference sequence). CDR3 coding DNA: TGTGCCAGCAGCTTGGGGGACAGGGGTGGCGAGCAGTACTTC. Translation: CASSLGDRGGEQYF.